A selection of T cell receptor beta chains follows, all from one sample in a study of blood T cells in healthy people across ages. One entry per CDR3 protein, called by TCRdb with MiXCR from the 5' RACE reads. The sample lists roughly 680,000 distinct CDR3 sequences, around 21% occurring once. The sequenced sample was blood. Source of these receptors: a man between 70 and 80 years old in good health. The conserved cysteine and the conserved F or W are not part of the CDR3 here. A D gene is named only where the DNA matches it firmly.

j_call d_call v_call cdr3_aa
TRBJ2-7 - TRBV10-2 ASSESLWTDSYEQY
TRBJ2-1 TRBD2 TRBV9 ASSTGTSNEQF
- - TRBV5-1 ASSLITGYNEQF
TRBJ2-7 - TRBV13 ASSLSAQWGGYTNYEQY
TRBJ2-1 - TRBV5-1 ASSSRGSGPYNEQF
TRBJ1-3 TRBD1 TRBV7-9 ASSLAKGDRGPGNTIY
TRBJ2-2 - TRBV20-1 SVKGTPLTGELF
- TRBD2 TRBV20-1 SARVLAGGIGEQY
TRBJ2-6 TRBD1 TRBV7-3 ASRQDRDYSGANVLT
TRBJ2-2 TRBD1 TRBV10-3 AISGQGADGELF
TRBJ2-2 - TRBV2 ASSEAGTGELF
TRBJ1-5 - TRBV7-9 ASSRDGYNQPQH
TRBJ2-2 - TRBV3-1 ASSPPTLSGELF
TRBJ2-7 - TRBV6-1 ASTKVADSYEQY
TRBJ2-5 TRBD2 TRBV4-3 ASSQEGSGVQETQY
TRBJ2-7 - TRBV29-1 SVEDPLVAYEQY
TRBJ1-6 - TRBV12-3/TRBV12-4 ASSPGGGQH
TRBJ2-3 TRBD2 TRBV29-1 SVETSVLNTQY
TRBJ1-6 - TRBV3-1 ASSKSVDYNSPLH
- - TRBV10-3 AISESGTPYNEQF
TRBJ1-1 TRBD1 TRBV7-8 ASSLVTQGLAF
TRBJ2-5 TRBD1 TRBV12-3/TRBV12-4 ASNRQGMQETQY